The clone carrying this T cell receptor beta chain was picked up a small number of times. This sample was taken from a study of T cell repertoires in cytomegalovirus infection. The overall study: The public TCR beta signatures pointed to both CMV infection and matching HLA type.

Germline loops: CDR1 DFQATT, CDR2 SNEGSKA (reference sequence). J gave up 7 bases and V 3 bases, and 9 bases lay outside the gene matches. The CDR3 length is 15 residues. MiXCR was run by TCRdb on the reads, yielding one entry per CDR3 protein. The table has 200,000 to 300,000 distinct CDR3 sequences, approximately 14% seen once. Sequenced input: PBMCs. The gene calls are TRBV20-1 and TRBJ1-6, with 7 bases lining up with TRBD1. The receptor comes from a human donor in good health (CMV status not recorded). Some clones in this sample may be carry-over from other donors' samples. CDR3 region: CSASPRQGLNSPLHF. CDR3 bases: TGCAGTGCTAGCCCAAGACAGGGACTAAATTCACCCCTCCACTTT.